This T cell receptor (beta chain) was retrieved from a study of cytomegalovirus exposure and HLA in healthy donors. Broader study findings: In a later analysis, first-cohort TCR clusters were found to tend to co-occur in the approximately 120 validation repertoires. Diagnosis of cytomegalovirus status made by the classifier reportedly showed high specificity and sensitivity. About 180 TCR beta chains were listed as cytomegalovirus-associated. In vitro confirmation showed a few CMV-associated chains to be CMV antigen specific.

Per the germline V gene, CDR1 is MNHEY and CDR2 is SMNVEV (reference sequence). The CDR3 totals 15 residues. Trimming took 3 bases from V and 8 from J; bases not matched to a gene: 8. Produced via immunoSEQ multiplex PCR; TCRdb's table is partial and in-frame only. The table shows 65,000 or so clones, with about 91% occurring only once. To note about this clone: No antigen is known for it.

Sequencing was done on a sample of PBMCs. The receptor was derived from a woman aged 18 to 35 in good health and CMV-seronegative. This chain uses TRBV27 with TRBJ2-1, with 9 bases aligning to TRBD2. The CDR3 bases are TGTGCCAGCAGTTTTCGGCGGGGGGGGGTCGATGAGCAGTTCTTC. Translated: CASSFRRGGVDEQFF.